A single sample gave rise to the 14 T cell receptor beta chains below, sequenced in a study of control samples from healthy donors and cancer patients. Repertoires were generated with immunoSEQ multiplex PCR, while TCRdb's copy carries only in-frame clones and drops some. The top ten clones hold 0.9% to 1.2% of a sample with roughly 55,000 clones, about 96% of them seen once. The specimen was blood. Receptor source: a woman aged 18 to 35 in good health.

The CDR3 here is CASSQGLAGTDTQYF. The CDR3 DNA is TGCGCCAGCAGCCAAGGACTAGCGGGCACAGATACGCAGTATTTT. The chain employs TRBV4-3 and TRBJ2-3; 9 bases are shared with TRBD2. Germline CDR1 is LGHNA and CDR2 is YSLEER. The CDR3 runs to 15 residues. V dropped 1 base and J dropped 1; count of bases not matched to a gene: 0.

The V gene is TRBV7-3, the J gene TRBJ2-2, with 7 bases matching TRBD1. The junction had 3 bases not matched to a gene; V was cut back by 5 bases and J by 6 bases. This CDR3 spans 13 amino acids. CDR1 is SGHTA and CDR2 is FQGTGA in the germline V gene. CDR3 nucleotide sequence: TGTGCCAGCAGCCAGCAGGGGGCCGGGGAGCTGTTTTTT. Translated: CASSQQGAGELFF.

The chain employs TRBV7-2 and TRBJ1-6; 8 bases line up with TRBD1. V was pared by 1 base and J by 8 bases, with 7 bases of the junction left unmatched. Looked up from germline, CDR1 is SGHTA and CDR2 is FQGNSA. CDR3 size: 16 residues. The CDR3 sequence is CASSLGARGPDSPLHF. The CDR3 DNA reads as TGTGCCAGCAGCTTAGGAGCCAGGGGGCCTGATTCACCCCTCCACTTT.

This sequence joins TRBV14 and TRBJ2-1; the D call may be TRBD1 or TRBD2 (5 bases each). CDR3 length equals 16 residues. Per the germline V gene, CDR1 is SGHDN and CDR2 is FVKESK. V shed 0 bases and J shed 8 bases, with 17 bases lying between them. CDR3 sequence (DNA): TGTGCCAGCAGCCAAGAAAGAGGGGTTTGGGTTGATGAGCAGTTCTTC. This translates into CASSQERGVWVDEQFF. The complete variable domain, with remaining parts taken from reference TRBV14 and TRBJ2-1, reads EAGVTQFPSHSVIEKGQTVTLRCDPISGHDNLYWYRRVMGKEIKFLLHFVKESKQDESGMPNNRFLAERTGGTYSTLKVQPAELEDSGVYFCASSQERGVWVDEQFFGPGTRLTVL.

V is TRBV4-3 and J is TRBJ1-2; D might be TRBD1 (6 bases). The CDR3 sequence is 12 residues long. Trimming shortened V by 4 bases and J by 6 bases, and 9 bases separated the two germline ends. The germline V gene encodes CDR1 LGHNA and CDR2 YSLEER. CDR3 nucleotide sequence: TGCGCCAGCAGCCGCAGGGGCGATGGCTACACCTTC. Protein: CASSRRGDGYTF.

The rearrangement links TRBV19 to TRBJ2-1; D call uncertain. The CDR3 length is 14 residues. CDR1 and CDR2 (germline): LNHDA, SQIVND (reference sequence). The ends were cut back, 1 base at V and 5 bases at J, with 9 bases in the middle. CDR3 bases: TGTGCCAGTAGTATAGGACCGAAAAACAATGAGCAGTTCTTC. It is translated as CASSIGPKNNEQFF.

This chain's CDR3 is CASGQGGTEAFF. CDR3 bases: TGTGCTAGCGGGCAGGGAGGGACTGAAGCTTTCTTT. V gene TRBV6-5 combines with J gene TRBJ1-1; D possibly corresponds to TRBD1 (5 bases). The CDR3 consists of 12 residues. Germline V gene data show CDR1 as MNHEY and CDR2 as SVGAGI.

This chain joins TRBV4-1 and TRBJ1-5, with a possible D match to TRBD1 (5 bases). Germline V gives CDR1 MGHRA, CDR2 YSYEKL. This CDR3 comprises 15 residues. V was clipped by 3 bases and J by 3 bases, with 12 bases between them. As DNA, the CDR3 is TGCGCCAGCAGCCAGGATCGGGGCGTCAATCAGCCCCAGCATTTT. Amino acid sequence: CASSQDRGVNQPQHF.

The V call is TRBV7-9, the J call TRBJ1-5, with D possibly TRBD1 on 5 matching bases. Germline V gene data show CDR1 as SEHNR and CDR2 as FQNEAQ (reference sequence). The CDR3 is 14 amino acids. The germline V and J ends were trimmed by 8 bases and 1 base, with 12 bases remaining between them. The CDR3: CASSRAGSNQPQHF. The CDR3, as DNA: TGTGCCAGCTCCCGTGCAGGGAGCAATCAGCCCCAGCATTTT. Together with reference TRBV7-9 and TRBJ1-5, the CDR3 gives the full variable domain: DTGVSQNPRHKITKRGQNVTFRCDPISEHNRLYWYRQTLGQGPEFLTYFQNEAQLEKSRLLSDRFSAERPKGSFSTLEIQRTEQGDSAMYLCASSRAGSNQPQHFGDGTRLSIL.

The genes are TRBV19 and TRBJ1-2, with 10 positions matching TRBD1. From germline, CDR1 is LNHDA and CDR2 SQIVND (reference sequence). The CDR3 is 16 amino acids. The V and J ends lost 6 bases and 8 bases, in that order; junction bases with no gene match: 15. DNA of the CDR3: TGTGCCAGTAGCCGTGTAACCGGGACAGGGGTCCGGGGCTACACCTTC. Translated, it gives CASSRVTGTGVRGYTF. Combining the CDR3 with reference TRBV19 and TRBJ1-2 gives the whole variable domain DGGITQSPKYLFRKEGQNVTLSCEQNLNHDAMYWYRQDPGQGLRLIYYSQIVNDFQKGDIAEGYSVSREKKESFPLTVTSAQKNPTAFYLCASSRVTGTGVRGYTFGSGTRLTVV.

The chain uses TRBV9 and TRBJ1-2, with TRBD1 matching 12 bases. CDR1 SGDLS and CDR2 YYNGEE come from the germline V gene. After removal of 2 bases from V and 8 bases from J, the junction contained 10 bases not matched to a gene. The CDR3 totals 16 residues. CDR3 bases: TGTGCCAGCAGCGTGGGGATTGGGACAGGGGGCCCGGGCTACACCTTC. Its translation is CASSVGIGTGGPGYTF.

This chain uses TRBV5-1 with TRBJ2-5, with a tentative D call TRBD1 (5 bases). Germline CDR1 reads SGHRS; CDR2 reads YFSETQ. The CDR3 length is 13 residues. Trimming stripped 0 bases from V and 3 bases from J, with 6 bases between. CDR3 region: CASSLATEETQYF. The CDR3 nucleotides read TGCGCCAGCAGCTTGGCGACAGAAGAGACCCAGTACTTC.

The chain employs TRBV30 and TRBJ1-5, with unresolved D. Germline loops: CDR1 GTSNPN, CDR2 SVGIG (reference sequence). The CDR3 consists of 13 residues. Trimming took off 5 bases at V and 5 bases at J, with 13 bases between the two ends. CDR3 in amino acids: CAWGRSGDQPQHF. Written as DNA, the CDR3 is TGTGCCTGGGGGCGGTCAGGAGATCAGCCCCAGCATTTT.

Only one count was recorded for this clone. The rearrangement uses TRBV5-1 and TRBJ2-3; D uncertain. The CDR3 has 13 amino acids. V dropped 3 bases and J dropped 5 bases, with 10 bases sitting between them. CDR1 is SGHRS and CDR2 is YFSETQ in the germline V gene. The CDR3 spells CASSSLTGDTQYF. CDR3 in DNA: TGCGCCAGCAGCTCGTTGACTGGAGATACGCAGTATTTT.